Each of the 20 T cell receptor beta chains below was sequenced from the same sample in a study of T cell changes during pregnancy in multiple sclerosis. Profiling relied on immunoSEQ multiplex PCR, and the TCRdb table lists in-frame clones only, not all of them. The sample shows 60,000 to 90,000 clones, approximately 94% of them seen only once. The sequencing here drew on peripheral blood, taken after pregnancy. These receptors originate from a female donor in good health, enrolled as a control in a pregnancy study.

V is TRBV6-5 and J is TRBJ2-7, with a possible D match to TRBD1 (6 bases). Trimming pared 8 bases from V and 2 bases from J, leaving 16 bases between. This CDR3 has 14 amino acids. Germline CDR1 MNHEY, CDR2 SVGAGI. In nucleotides, the CDR3 is TGTGCCAGCGCACTTACCCGGGACACCTACGAGCAGTACTTC. Protein product: CASALTRDTYEQYF.

This chain connects TRBV5-8 to TRBJ2-4; TRBD1 matches 9 bases. The length of the CDR3 is 16 residues. The J segment lost 0 bases and the V segment lost 2 bases, leaving 3 bases of the junction unmatched. Germline V gene lookup returns CDR1 SGHTS and CDR2 YDEGEE. The CDR3 nucleotides are TGTGCCAGCAGCTTTGGACAGGGGCTAGCCAAAAACATTCAGTACTTC. It codes for CASSFGQGLAKNIQYF.

The gene calls are TRBV27 and TRBJ1-1, with a weak D call TRBD1 (5 bases). V lost 3 bases and J lost 2, with 10 bases in between. Germline V CDR1 and CDR2: MNHEY, SMNVEV (reference sequence). This CDR3 region has 14 residues. CDR3 sequence: CASSFREGNTEAFF. CDR3 coding DNA: TGTGCCAGCAGTTTCAGGGAAGGAAACACTGAAGCTTTCTTT.

This clone showed up just once. The V gene is TRBV6-1, the J gene TRBJ2-1; 9 positions match TRBD1. The CDR3 is 13 amino acids. CDR1 and CDR2 (germline): MNHNS, SASEGT. J was trimmed by 9 bases and V by 8 bases; bases with no gene match: 8. DNA of the CDR3: TGTGCCAGCGGCCGGGACAGGGCAAGTGAGCAGTTCTTC. Amino acid sequence: CASGRDRASEQFF.

The chain uses TRBV6-1 and TRBJ1-5, with D tentatively TRBD1 (5 bases). The CDR3 is 19 amino acids. Trimming removed 0 bases at V and 4 bases at J, with 22 bases between. Germline values: CDR1 MNHNS, CDR2 SASEGT. This CDR3 reads CASSEAKTSDSQRNQPQHF. The CDR3 region has the DNA TGTGCCAGCAGTGAAGCCAAAACCTCTGACAGTCAGAGGAATCAGCCCCAGCATTTT.

The rearrangement links TRBV13 to TRBJ2-1; possible D gene TRBD2, 6 bases. CDR1 and CDR2 (germline): PRHDT, FYEKMQ (reference sequence). This CDR3 is built from 17 residues. V dropped 6 bases and J dropped 1 base, with 19 bases sitting between them. CDR3 in DNA: TGTGCCAGCAGTCCCGCCCCTGCGGGGCGTTCCTACAATGAGCAGTTCTTC. This translates into CASSPAPAGRSYNEQFF.

This clone was seen a single time. V usage is TRBV2 and J usage is TRBJ1-2, with D perhaps TRBD1 (5 bases). In germline, CDR1 is SNHLY, CDR2 FYNNEI. The CDR3 sequence is 14 residues long. The germline V and J ends were trimmed by 8 bases and 4 bases, with 17 bases remaining between them. DNA of the CDR3: TGTGCCAGCTATCGGGACTCAGGCTTCTATGGCTACACCTTC. This encodes CASYRDSGFYGYTF.

The CDR3 bases are TGTGCCAGCAGCCCCCAGCATCGGACAAAGAACACTGAAGCTTTCTTT. It encodes CASSPQHRTKNTEAFF. The chain has TRBV7-8 and TRBJ1-1, with D perhaps TRBD1 (5 bases). Germline V gene lookup returns CDR1 SGHVS and CDR2 FQNEAQ. The CDR3 totals 16 residues. Trimming took 5 bases from V and 1 from J, leaving 17 bases between them.

The gene calls are TRBV11-1 and TRBJ2-7, with 9 nucleotides matching TRBD2. CDR3 length: 16 residues. Trimming cost V 4 bases and J 2 bases; bases outside gene matches: 9. The V gene's germline CDR1 is SGHAT and CDR2 FQDESV (reference sequence). The CDR3 loop reads CASSSQLAGGAYEQYF. Here the CDR3 DNA reads TGTGCCAGCAGCTCGCAATTGGCGGGAGGGGCCTACGAGCAGTACTTC.

This clone ranks as medium-sized. The chain links TRBV19 to TRBJ2-5; 12 bases line up with TRBD2. CDR1 is LNHDA, CDR2 SQIVND, per germline (reference sequence). This CDR3 region has 15 residues. V lost 5 bases, J lost 5 bases, and 6 bases stayed unmatched. The CDR3 bases are TGTGCCAGTAGTTCGACTAGCGGGAGTCTCGAGACCCAGTACTTC. Its translation is CASSSTSGSLETQYF.

For the CDR3, the DNA is TGTGCCAGCAGCCCGCTAGTAGGAGCTTTCTTT. Its protein product is CASSPLVGAFF. The chain has TRBV11-2 and TRBJ1-1; D is uncertain. V lost 5 bases and J lost 10, with 11 bases in between. The CDR3 length is 11 residues. Germline-derived CDR1 and CDR2 are SGHAT and FQNNGV.

This rearrangement joins TRBV19 to TRBJ2-1, with 7 nucleotides matching TRBD2. Trimming took 3 bases from V and 9 from J; bases not matched to a gene: 5. Germline CDR1 LNHDA, CDR2 SQIVND (reference sequence). This CDR3 is built from 13 residues. CDR3 region: CASSIHGRIEQFF. In DNA, the CDR3 is TGTGCCAGTAGTATCCACGGGAGGATTGAGCAGTTCTTC.

This sequence joins TRBV11-2 and TRBJ1-2, with D unresolved. Trimming cost V 5 bases and J 7 bases, with 14 bases left between them. The CDR3 runs 13 residues. Germline-derived CDR1 and CDR2 are SGHAT and FQNNGV. The CDR3 spells CASSPDFGVGYTF. The CDR3 region has the DNA TGTGCCAGCAGCCCGGACTTCGGTGTTGGCTACACCTTC.

The chain recombines TRBV10-1 with TRBJ1-3; TRBD1 matches 12 bases. The CDR3 is 15 amino acids. V lost 6 bases to trimming and J lost 5 bases; unmatched junction nucleotides: 5. CDR1 and CDR2 (germline): WNHNN, SYGVQD (reference sequence). This CDR3 is CASSPGQGARNTIYF. CDR3 nucleotides: TGCGCCAGCAGCCCGGGACAGGGGGCCCGAAACACCATATATTTT.

This chain joins TRBV6-5 and TRBJ1-4; 7 nucleotides align to TRBD1. Germline V lookup: CDR1 MNHEY, CDR2 SVGAGI. J gave up 10 bases and V 6 bases, and 8 bases lay outside the gene matches. The CDR3 loop spans 13 amino acids. CDR3 DNA sequence: TGTGCCAGCAGCACAACAGGGGTCGGAAAACTGTTTTTT. It is translated as CASSTTGVGKLFF.

A single count supports this clone. The chain carries TRBV30 and TRBJ2-3; 9 bases are shared with TRBD2. The junction had 5 bases not matched to a gene; V was cut back by 4 bases and J by 6 bases. This CDR3 has 13 residues. The germline V gene encodes CDR1 GTSNPN and CDR2 SVGIG (reference sequence). CDR3 sequence: CAWKRGAGDTQYF. Written as DNA, the CDR3 is TGTGCCTGGAAGCGGGGGGCGGGGGATACGCAGTATTTT.

The chain recombines TRBV30 with TRBJ2-2; 7 positions match TRBD2. The V and J ends lost 2 bases and 6 bases, in that order; junction bases with no gene match: 3. Germline-derived CDR1 and CDR2 are GTSNPN and SVGIG (reference sequence). The CDR3 has 13 residues. CDR3 amino acids: CAWSSSGAGELFF. For the CDR3, the DNA is TGTGCCTGGAGTTCGAGCGGGGCCGGGGAGCTGTTTTTT.

Written as DNA, the CDR3 is TGTGCCAGCAGCCAAGTTAAAACCGGGACAGTCTATGGCTACACCTTC. The encoded protein is CASSQVKTGTVYGYTF. The chain has TRBV4-2 and TRBJ1-2, with 7 bases fitting TRBD1. The length of the CDR3 is 16 residues. Germline lookup yields CDR1 LGHNA and CDR2 YNFKEQ. V lost 1 base to trimming and J lost 4 bases; unmatched junction nucleotides: 9.

This chain connects TRBV2 to TRBJ1-1, with D tentatively TRBD1 (6 bases). Trimming took off 8 bases at V and 3 bases at J, with 25 bases between the two ends. The CDR3 contains 17 residues. Germline-derived CDR1 and CDR2 are SNHLY and FYNNEI. The CDR3 reads CASGTGTRTPWDTEAFF. The DNA of the CDR3 is TGTGCCAGCGGCACCGGGACAAGGACACCTTGGGACACTGAAGCTTTCTTT. Complete variable domain (other parts from reference TRBV2 and TRBJ1-1): EPEVTQTPSHQVTQMGQEVILRCVPISNHLYFYWYRQILGQKVEFLVSFYNNEISEKSEIFDDQFSVERPDGSNFTLKIRSTKLEDSAMYFCASGTGTRTPWDTEAFFGQGTRLTVV.

This rearrangement joins TRBV4-1 to TRBJ1-2; D ambiguous. V was shortened by 1 base and J by 6 bases, with 12 bases between the two germline ends. In germline, CDR1 is MGHRA, CDR2 YSYEKL. This CDR3 has 14 residues. The CDR3 here is CASSQVGPGDGYTF. CDR3 coding DNA: TGCGCCAGCAGCCAAGTTGGCCCCGGAGATGGCTACACCTTC.